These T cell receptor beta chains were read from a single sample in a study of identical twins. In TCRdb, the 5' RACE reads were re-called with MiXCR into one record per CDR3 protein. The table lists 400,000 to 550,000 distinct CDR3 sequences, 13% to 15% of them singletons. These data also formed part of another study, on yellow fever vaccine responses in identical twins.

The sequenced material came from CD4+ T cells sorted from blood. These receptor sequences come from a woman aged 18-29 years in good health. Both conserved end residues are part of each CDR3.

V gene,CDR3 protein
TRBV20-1,CSARDLGRFYGYTF
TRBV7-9,CASSLTSGYTF
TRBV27,CASTLFFGDTQYF
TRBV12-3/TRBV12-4,CASRWDGTTGELFF
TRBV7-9,CASSLVPGHTEAFF
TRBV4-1,CASSQQGTNTGELFF
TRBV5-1,CASSRGQAEGYTF
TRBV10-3,CAISQGPISYNEQFF
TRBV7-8,CASSWGQGNTEAFF
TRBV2,CASSPASGGKTQYF
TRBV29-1,CSVSPGQGMRTNEKLFF
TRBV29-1,CSVELQGTEKLFF
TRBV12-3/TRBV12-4,CARSLGFGDMASGANVLTF